This entry lists 12 T cell receptor beta chains sequenced from one sample in a study of shared clonotypes between healthy human individuals. Sequencing used immunoSEQ multiplex PCR; TCRdb keeps in-frame clones, though not all of them. Among fewer than 650,000 clones listed, 70% to 80% were seen once. Sequenced sample: PBMCs. These receptors were obtained from a woman aged 40-49 years in good health. Some clones in this sample may be carry-over from other donors' samples.

This clone was detected once. The chain carries TRBV11-3 and TRBJ2-5; 12 bases are shared with TRBD1. The CDR3 is 18 residues long. The germline V gene encodes CDR1 SGHNT and CDR2 YENEEA. The J segment lost 3 bases and the V segment lost 5 bases, leaving 13 bases of the junction unmatched. The CDR3 DNA reads TGTGCCAGCAGCCTCGGGACAGGGGGCCTATGGTCCGAAGAGACCCAGTACTTC. Translation gives CASSLGTGGLWSEETQYF.

This clone was seen a few times. The gene calls are TRBV2 and TRBJ2-7; 11 bases line up with TRBD2. Unmatched junction bases numbered 7, after V lost 7 bases and J lost 2 bases. Germline V gene lookup returns CDR1 SNHLY and CDR2 FYNNEI. This CDR3 is built from 15 residues. Here the CDR3 DNA reads TGTGCCAGCACCCCCCGACTAGCGGGACCCTACGAGCAGTACTTC. The encoded protein is CASTPRLAGPYEQYF.

This clone was detected only once. V is TRBV7-3 and J is TRBJ2-5; 16 bases fit TRBD2. The V gene end was trimmed by 5 bases and the J gene end by 4 bases; junction bases not matched to a gene: 7. The length of the CDR3 is 17 residues. Germline V lookup: CDR1 SGHTA, CDR2 FQGTGA. CDR3 sequence (DNA): TGTGCCAGCAGCGAGGGACTAGCGGGAGGGCCTTCAGAGACCCAGTACTTC. It codes for CASSEGLAGGPSETQYF. The whole variable domain, filled in from reference TRBV7-3 and TRBJ2-5, reads GAGVSQTPSNKVTEKGKYVELRCDPISGHTALYWYRQSLGQGPEFLIYFQGTGAADDSGLPNDRFFAVRPEGSVSTLKIQRTERGDSAVYLCASSEGLAGGPSETQYFGPGTRLLVL.

The chain has TRBV28 and TRBJ1-4, with D hard to call. The ends were cut back, 2 bases at V and 0 bases at J, with 7 bases in the middle. The CDR3 loop spans 15 amino acids. Germline CDR1 reads MDHEN; CDR2 reads SYDVKM. The CDR3 loop is CASSLRPTTNEKLFF. CDR3 sequence (DNA): TGTGCCAGCAGTTTACGCCCTACAACTAATGAAAAACTGTTTTTT.

This clone has just one count. The V gene is TRBV11-1, the J gene TRBJ2-5, with 12 bases that match TRBD1. V trimming: 5 bases; J trimming: 5 bases; junction bases outside the gene matches: 6. The CDR3 loop spans 15 amino acids. Germline assignment: CDR1 SGHAT and CDR2 FQDESV (reference sequence). This CDR3 reads CASSPGTGGDETQYF. The CDR3 DNA sequence: TGTGCCAGCAGCCCTGGGACAGGGGGCGATGAGACCCAGTACTTC.

This clone was seen more than once but under ten times. This chain links TRBV5-4 with TRBJ2-7, with 10 bases fitting TRBD2. The length of the CDR3 is 15 residues. Germline CDR1 is SGHNT and CDR2 is YYREEE (reference sequence). V shed 5 bases and J 2 bases; nucleotides not matched to a gene: 7. CDR3: CASSHGTSDAYEQYF. Here the CDR3 DNA reads TGTGCCAGCAGTCATGGGACTAGCGACGCCTACGAGCAGTACTTC.

This clone has a handful of counts. V is TRBV7-9 and J is TRBJ2-2, with TRBD1 matching 7 bases. Germline V lookup: CDR1 SEHNR, CDR2 FQNEAQ (reference sequence). The V gene end was trimmed by 4 bases and the J gene end by 8 bases; junction bases not matched to a gene: 13. The CDR3 has 16 amino acids. The DNA of the CDR3 is TGTGCCAGCAGCTCCGCCAACAGACAGGGTTGGGGGGAGCTGTTTTTT. Protein: CASSSANRQGWGELFF.

Concerning this clone: The junction departs from the called germline gene at one end, perhaps through a read error. The chain recombines TRBV11-2 with TRBJ2-5; no reliable D call. Germline V CDR1 and CDR2: SGHAT, FQNNGV. The CDR3 contains 11 residues. The CDR3 DNA reads TGTGCCAGCAGCCAACAAGGGACCCAGTACTTC. This codes for CASSQQGTQYF.

This rearrangement joins TRBV6-6 to TRBJ1-5; D not certain. Germline-derived CDR1 and CDR2 are MNHNY and SVGAGI (reference sequence). This CDR3 region has 13 residues. Trimming removed 7 bases from V and 1 base from J, with 8 bases in between. The CDR3 loop reads CASNPGSNQPQHF. The CDR3 region has the DNA TGTGCCAGCAACCCAGGAAGCAATCAGCCCCAGCATTTT.

To note about this clone: This likely reflects a read error, since a far larger clone is one base away. The sample holds other DNA sequences that translate to the same CDR3. The chain links TRBV11-2 to TRBJ2-5; a possible D gene is TRBD2 (5 bases). From germline, CDR1 is SGHAT and CDR2 FQNNGV. The CDR3 spans 15 residues. The CDR3 DNA reads TGCGCCAGCAGCTTAAGTTCACTAGATGGTGAGACCCAGTACTTC. This codes for CASSLSSLDGETQYF.

This clone was observed a few times. This sequence is one base from a far larger clone and is likely a read error. V is TRBV11-2 and J is TRBJ2-2, with TRBD2 identical over 8 bases. Losses at the gene ends were 1 base for V and 6 bases for J; bases not matched to a gene: 1. The CDR3 is 14 amino acids. Germline CDR1 and CDR2: SGHAT and FQNNGV. In nucleotides, the CDR3 is TGTGCCAGCAGCTTAGCGGGAGGGGCCGGGGAGCTGTTTTTT. Protein sequence: CASSLAGGAGELFF.

V is TRBV29-1 and J is TRBJ2-7, with TRBD1 matching over 7 bases. Germline CDR1 SQVTM, CDR2 ANQGSEA. The V segment lost 6 bases and the J segment 4 bases; nucleotides outside the gene matches: 6. The CDR3 has 12 amino acids. For the CDR3, the DNA is TGCAGCGTAGGGACAGATGGTTACGAGCAGTACTTC. Protein: CSVGTDGYEQYF.